What follows are 2 T cell receptor beta chains derived from one specimen sequenced in a study of blood T cell repertoires in COVID-19. Assay: immunoSEQ multiplex PCR; the TCRdb copy retains only in-frame clones and omits some. The profile covers tens of thousands of clones, with around 73% appearing a single time and around 13% taken by the ten largest. Material for sequencing was peripheral blood. All receptors come from a man at least 80 years old with acute or convalescent COVID-19.

This chain links TRBV19 with TRBJ2-1; TRBD2 is a possible D gene (5 bases). The length of the CDR3 is 16 residues. Germline V CDR1 and CDR2: LNHDA, SQIVND (reference sequence). Trimming removed 9 bases at V and 7 bases at J, with 25 bases between. The CDR3 sequence is CAREPGVILDMNEQFF. For the CDR3, the DNA is TGTGCCAGGGAGCCCGGGGTTATACTTGATATGAATGAGCAGTTCTTC.

This clone was picked up one time. The rearrangement joins TRBV7-9 to TRBJ2-5; 10 positions agree with TRBD2. Losses at the gene ends were 8 bases for V and 4 bases for J; bases not matched to a gene: 4. The germline CDR1 and CDR2 sequences are SEHNR and FQNEAQ (reference sequence). The CDR3 covers 13 residues. CDR3 nucleotide sequence: TGTGCCAGCGGGCTAGCGGGAGCAGAGACCCAGTACTTC. Residues: CASGLAGAETQYF.